The 11 T cell receptor beta chains given below trace back to one sample, sequenced in a study of blood T cells in healthy people across ages. Together with a sample-barcoded 5' primer, a J-beta primer mix was included in a second PCR lasting about 7 to 12 cycles. TCRdb redid the calling of the 5' RACE reads with MiXCR, one entry per CDR3 protein. The profile shows under 1 million distinct CDR3 sequences, around 43% of them singletons. The sample was blood. Receptor source: a man aged 60 to 75 in good health.

V and J are TRBV7-2 and TRBJ2-5, with 13 bases identical to TRBD2. V lost 4 bases to trimming and J lost 5 bases; unmatched junction nucleotides: 7. CDR3 length equals 16 residues. The germline gives CDR1 SGHTA, CDR2 FQGNSA. In DNA, the CDR3 is TGTGCCAGCAGCTCTCGACTAGCGGGGGGTCCGGAGACCCAGTACTTC. It is translated as CASSSRLAGGPETQYF.

In its sample, this clonotype was seen a few times. V gene TRBV19 combines with J gene TRBJ1-1; TRBD1 agrees at 10 bases. The CDR3 runs 17 residues. V was pared by 6 bases and J by 3 bases, with 13 bases of the junction left unmatched. The germline V gene encodes CDR1 LNHDA and CDR2 SQIVND (reference sequence). This CDR3 is CASSPGTGVYMDTEAFF. For the CDR3, the DNA is TGTGCCAGTAGCCCCGGGACAGGGGTTTATATGGACACTGAAGCTTTCTTT. Full variable domain (missing parts from reference TRBV19 and TRBJ1-1): DGGITQSPKYLFRKEGQNVTLSCEQNLNHDAMYWYRQDPGQGLRLIYYSQIVNDFQKGDIAEGYSVSREKKESFPLTVTSAQKNPTAFYLCASSPGTGVYMDTEAFFGQGTRLTVV.

This clonotype was observed a few times. The CDR3 nucleotides read TGTGCCAGCAGCCCTACAGGGGGCGAGGAGCAGTACTTC. Translated, it gives CASSPTGGEEQYF. The V gene is TRBV7-9, the J gene TRBJ2-7, with 9 bases identical to TRBD1. The V segment lost 5 bases and the J segment 7 bases; nucleotides outside the gene matches: 6. This CDR3 is 13 amino acids long. Germline assignment: CDR1 SEHNR and CDR2 FQNEAQ (reference sequence). The full variable domain, with the rest looked up from reference TRBV7-9 and TRBJ2-7, is DTGVSQNPRHKITKRGQNVTFRCDPISEHNRLYWYRQTLGQGPEFLTYFQNEAQLEKSRLLSDRFSAERPKGSFSTLEIQRTEQGDSAMYLCASSPTGGEEQYFGPGTRLTVT.

The V call is TRBV18, the J call TRBJ2-5, with TRBD1 matching over 7 bases. The end of the DNA aligns better with TRBJ2-7, so the J call may be wrong. CDR3 length equals 15 residues. Germline CDR1 is KGHSH and CDR2 is LQKENI. CDR3 sequence: CASSPDRVAYYEQYF. The CDR3 DNA follows: TGTGCCAGCTCACCTGACAGGGTAGCCTACTACGAGCAGTACTTC.

This clonotype was detected many times. The chain carries TRBV28 and TRBJ1-1, with TRBD1 matching over 10 bases. V lost 3 bases, J lost 5 bases, and 0 bases stayed unmatched. This CDR3 contains 13 residues. Looked up from germline, CDR1 is MDHEN and CDR2 is SYDVKM. DNA of the CDR3: TGTGCCAGCAGTTTGGGACAGGGGACTGAAGCTTTCTTT. Amino acids: CASSLGQGTEAFF.

This clonotype has just a few counts. The V gene is TRBV12-3 or TRBV12-4, the J gene TRBJ2-2; D unresolved. Trimming removed 5 bases at V and 8 bases at J, with 6 bases between. This CDR3 has 11 amino acids. This CDR3 is CASSNRGELFF. The CDR3, as DNA: TGTGCCAGCAGTAACCGGGGGGAGCTGTTTTTT.

V is TRBV6-1 and J is TRBJ2-7; D remains ambiguous. V lost 5 bases and J lost 4, with 15 bases in between. The CDR3 is 14 residues long. Germline lookup yields CDR1 MNHNS and CDR2 SASEGT. CDR3 sequence reads: CASSTSQVSYEQYF. The CDR3 DNA reads TGTGCCAGCAGTACCTCACAAGTTTCGTACGAGCAGTACTTC.

The chain couples TRBV29-1 to TRBJ2-3; 7 bases fit TRBD1. The trim removed 3 bases at V and 5 bases at J, leaving 11 bases unmatched. CDR1 is SQVTM and CDR2 is ANQGSEA in the germline V gene. The CDR3 is 15 amino acids. The CDR3 DNA reads TGCAGCGTTGAGCGCGGGCAGGGGGTTGGAGATACGCAGTATTTT. It encodes CSVERGQGVGDTQYF.

The chain carries TRBV7-9 and TRBJ2-6; D gene ambiguous. The CDR3 is 14 amino acids. The germline V gene encodes CDR1 SEHNR and CDR2 FQNEAQ (reference sequence). Trimming shortened V by 0 bases and J by 4 bases, and 4 bases separated the two germline ends. CDR3 sequence: CASSLANGANVLTF. The CDR3 nucleotides read TGTGCCAGCAGCTTAGCAAACGGGGCCAACGTCCTGACTTTC.

The chain has TRBV4-3 and TRBJ1-2; TRBD1 might be the D (6 bases). Germline V gene sequence: CDR1 LGHNA, CDR2 YSLEER. The CDR3 is 15 amino acids. V lost 0 bases and J lost 6, with 14 bases in between. The CDR3 DNA reads as TGCGCCAGCAGCCAAGAAGGGGGGAGGAGAAATGGCTACACCTTC. As protein: CASSQEGGRRNGYTF.

The table lists this clonotype with many counts. The chain combines TRBV6-2 or TRBV6-3 with TRBJ2-1; D is unresolved. This CDR3 region has 15 residues. V was trimmed by 6 bases and J by 0 bases, leaving 12 bases between them. Germline CDR1 reads MNHEY; CDR2 reads SVGEGT. CDR3 region: CASSLRTGSYNEQFF. For the CDR3, the DNA is TGTGCCAGCAGCCTAAGGACCGGCTCCTACAATGAGCAGTTCTTC.